Detailed here is one T cell receptor (beta chain). This clone's antigen is unknown. No base quality information exists; no much larger clone differs at one position. Library preparation was by the immunoSEQ multiplex PCR assay. The multiplex PCR relied on a mix of 60 forward primers for TCR Vbeta segments and 13 reverse primers for TCR Jbeta segments. The CDR3 region of rearranged TCR beta genes was amplified from genomic DNA by a multiplex PCR assay. The amplified TCR beta libraries were sequenced on the Illumina HiSeq System as 87-base-pair reads. The published analysis was carried out like this. A later analysis counted tens of millions of unique TCR beta chains across the 650 to 800 repertoires, and 10 million to 12 million of these chains were shared by at least two donors. Raw reads were error-corrected and collapsed into unique sequences by a nearest-neighbor algorithm in which closely related sequences were merged to remove PCR and sequencing errors. Alignment of CDR3 sequences to IMGT reference sequences was used to assign V, D and J gene segments. For a sequence to be retained, a match of at least six nucleotides was required to both a V gene segment and a J gene segment. Rearrangements were classified as productive when the CDR3 lacked stop codons and remained in frame with V and J, and all other rearrangements were classified as non-productive. Following IMGT convention, CDR3 was defined as the stretch from the second conserved V-encoded cysteine up to the conserved J-encoded phenylalanine. The earlier analysis of approximately 500 of the donors excluded sequences that lacked an unambiguous match to a single V gene segment. An earlier analysis of 587 of the donors classified V segments as functional when productive rearrangements were above 56.7% and as segregating when the standard deviation between donors was above 5%. A statistical classification framework was developed to diagnose cytomegalovirus status using the catalog of TCR beta chain sequences. In a later analysis, V and J genes were assigned by comparing TCR nucleotide sequences against IMGT/GENE-DB human TR gene sequences. The TCRdist pipeline was used in a later analysis to assign CDR3 sequences and most-parsimonious VDJ recombination scenarios. In a later analysis, every TCR beta chain was defined by the combination of its CDR3 amino acid sequence and its V-gene family, and reads without a unique V-gene family were dropped. To address suspected cross-contamination and a sequencing artifact, a later analysis removed approximately 590 highly shared, low-generation-probability nucleotide sequences. A later analysis calculated a clonal expansion index for each public chain from normalized within-repertoire ranks of inferred template counts. In a later analysis, generation probabilities were computed with a VDJ recombination model fitted to out-of-frame rearrangements, and the resulting probabilities were checked against IGoR. A later analysis scored TCR-TCR, TCR-HLA and TCR-CMV co-occurrence with hypergeometric tests, applying a repertoire-size bias correction to TCR pairs. False discovery rates were estimated in a later analysis by permuting HLA or CMV assignments 20 times. In a later analysis, co-occurring TCRs were grouped with DBSCAN, and TCRdist sequence similarity was added when clustering was performed within HLA-allele-positive subsets. Repertoires with fewer than 30,000 or more than 120,000 public chains were left out of co-occurrence clustering, as were about 5 repertoires with anomalous nucleotide sharing. TCRdb obtained this table from immuneACCESS and retained in-frame rearrangements with V and J assigned. These tables miss some clones; where compared with another copy, unresolved V genes account for less than half of the shortfall, and the remainder is unexplained. Clone size and V and J calls were adopted from that table, with D and trimming inferred from the DNA. Here the sample has under 150,000 clones; approximately 80% occur a single time. In total, the top ten clones hold about 2.6% of the sample.

In total, around 600 healthy bone marrow donors made up the cohort. All cohort members were sampled while nominally healthy, although unrecorded immune exposures were likely present. The donor tested CMV seronegative and was one of the 352 seronegative cohort members. Each donor provided a peripheral blood sample, and peripheral blood mononuclear cells were used for TCR beta sequencing. The Qiagen DNeasy Blood Extraction Kit was used to extract genomic DNA from the blood cell samples. The source of the sample is a study of cytomegalovirus exposure and HLA in healthy donors (TCRdb year 2017). Background for the entire study: An earlier analysis of under 600 of the donors reported more than 250 Gb of sequence data and around 120 million unique TCR beta sequences from 150 million to 200 million T cells. To study patterns of TCR occurrence, a later analysis re-analyzed previously published TCR beta repertoires from 550 to 800 donors and added high-resolution HLA genotyping. To predict cytomegalovirus infection status, the study brought together high-throughput TCR immunosequencing, statistical association of individual TCRs with disease status, and machine learning. The study used immunosequencing to profile the T cell repertoires of 670 or so subjects and linked those repertoires to cytomegalovirus serostatus. Of the roughly 410 genotyped donors, 81% were placed in the genetic ancestry cluster associated with self-reported Caucasian donors. The later analysis used no new phenotypic data to find candidate immune exposures, relying instead on TCR beta sequences and their occurrence across donors. Alongside the repertoire data, information on donor age, sex, ethnicity and CMV serostatus was compiled. Class I and class II HLA loci were covered by the typing at four-digit resolution. The study aimed to test whether signatures of past pathogen exposure could be identified by cataloging public T cell receptors. Around 320 gigabases of sequencing data and tens of millions of unique TCR sequences were included in an early release covering 550 to 800 HLA-typed donors. On average, roughly 240,000 unique TCR beta nucleotide sequences were sequenced per donor among 300 to 500 genotyped donors of the cohort, with roughly a sixth of those sequences being non-productive. Every repertoire in the discovery cohort had been generated on one and the same sequencing platform. To decide whether each TCR beta V gene segment behaved as functional or pseudogenic, an earlier analysis of some 580 of the donors relied on high-throughput TCR beta sequencing. Four to six DR-DQ haplotypes were handled as single units for association and clustering, since linkage in the cohort was strong. The number of typed donors differed by locus: about 629-630 for A, B, C, DRB1 and DQB1; about 520 for DQA1; 606 for DPA1; and around 490 for DPB1. A separate validation cohort of over a hundred different subjects was used in addition to the approximately 640-subject first cohort. In a later genetic analysis, genome-wide SNP genotypes for about 65% of the roughly 700 donors were used, and that subset was treated as a discovery cohort. The paper as a whole reports these results and caveats: Compared with the roughly 600-donor mean, donors in an Asian-associated ancestry cluster had fewer N-insertions in productive TCRs, according to a later genetic analysis. A further reported finding was that TCR beta sequences accurately predicted the HLA-A and HLA-B alleles for most subjects in the first cohort. In a later analysis, most CMV-associated TCR beta chains were found to appear HLA-restricted, with HLA associations seemingly driven largely by CMV exposure. The classifier was reported to diagnose cytomegalovirus status with high specificity and sensitivity in both the original cohort and the validation cohort. According to the authors, the approach could potentially be generalized to other disease states and immunological phenotypes. Across donors, most TCR sequences were observed very rarely, whereas some public TCRs were present in many individuals. In a later analysis, HLA-associated TCR beta chains were found to be more clonally expanded and to have lower generation probabilities than equally common non-associated chains. Specific HLA alleles were associated with about 17,000 TCR beta sequences at a false discovery rate of 0.05 in a later analysis. A total of 150 to 200 TCR beta chains were listed by the study as associated with cytomegalovirus. The earlier analysis of a few hundred of the donors excluded seventeen rarely observed V segments, including chromosome 9 orphons, because counts were too low. In a later analysis, several top co-occurrence clusters were reported to appear linked to parvovirus B19, influenza, CMV and Epstein-Barr virus. In a later genetic analysis, a missense DCLRE1C variant was associated with V-gene and J-gene trimming of TCR beta chains, and the association was replicated in an independent cohort. Broadly in line with IMGT annotations, most TCR beta V segments showed up in productive rearrangements about 87% or about 30% of the time in an earlier analysis of 450 to 600 of the donors. In a later analysis, TCR association rates were found to vary across HLA loci, with the most associated TCRs seen for DRB1 alleles and the fewest for HLA-C alleles. A group of highly shared sequence variants was considered likely to be a technical artifact of the sequencing pipeline. In vitro tests confirmed that three of the cytomegalovirus-associated TCR beta chains recognize cytomegalovirus antigens. The presence/absence analyses assumed that sequencing depth was roughly uniform across donors, and that assumption may not be true. Because HLA typing was unavailable for some donors at each locus, only the typed subset was used in association tests. When HLA alleles, especially DR and DQ, strongly co-occurred, attributing TCR associations to individual alleles was difficult. For the cohort, immune exposure information was limited to CMV serostatus. The cohort was sequenced for TCR beta chains only, and without alpha or paired-chain data the features that could be detected were limited. Linkage disequilibrium might explain the correlated functional status among segregating V segments, but an unknown experimental factor could not be ruled out.

This TCR was recovered from a man younger than 40 in good health and CMV-seronegative. Sequenced input: PBMCs.

At the DNA level, the sequence is TGTGCCAGCAGTTATTCAGCCACACAGGGGTATGAAAAACTGTTTTTT. Translated, it reads CASSYSATQGYEKLFF. The chain was built from TRBV6-9 and TRBJ1-4; 7 central bases correspond to TRBD1. Compared with germline, V lacks 0 bases and J lacks 6 bases; bases without a gene match: 7. The CDR3, from cysteine to phenylalanine, totals 16 residues. Here the CDR3 DNA is all that survives: 48 bases in frame from base 1. Looking up the germline V gene yields CDR1 MNHGY and CDR2 SVAAGI.